Listed below are T cell receptor beta chains from one sample, sequenced in a study of blood T cells in healthy people across ages. TCRdb recomputed calls from the 5' RACE reads with MiXCR, one row per CDR3 protein. The sample has hundreds of thousands of distinct CDR3 sequences; approximately 44% are singletons. The sequencing input was blood. The receptor source for this set is a man between 60 and 70 years old in good health. Each CDR3 is given with its conserved first and last residue.

v_call cdr3_aa
TRBV11-2 CASSQTSGGRETQYF
TRBV20-1 CSARASTGVFSYEQYF
TRBV27 CASSRTSGGAWYDNEQYF
TRBV6-5 CASKRTEQNTEAFF
TRBV2 CASKDSGQVYEQYF
TRBV28 CASSIQGHHYGYTF
TRBV3-1 CASSHTGRETYEQYF
TRBV5-6 CASSFGQGSGKLFF
TRBV29-1 CSVRSGINTGELFF
TRBV7-9 CASSLAGTGYETQYF
TRBV6-6 CASSPSGGTNTEAFF
TRBV4-1 CASKGSLTSYEQYF
TRBV9 CASSEGDYQETQYF
TRBV4-1 CASTGGGSYNEQFF
TRBV5-1 CASSLGPVGQGYGYTF
TRBV5-1 CASSLGASGGGDEQFF
TRBV6-1 CASSLTGAENIQYF
TRBV3-1 CASTMRAGETQYF
TRBV11-2 CASSLTSGGTKTYNEQFF
TRBV14 CASSQGTGLSRQYF
TRBV9 CASSVSGGTYEQYF
TRBV15 CATSTLLGTGGVNEQYF
TRBV21-1 CASSKEGDLGRVNYEQYF
TRBV7-9 CASSGRGGLADNEQFF
TRBV6-2/TRBV6-3 CASRRDGINEKLFF
TRBV6-2/TRBV6-3 CASILRGGKDGYTF
TRBV27 CASGGTSGSLAQYF
TRBV6-2/TRBV6-3 CASTPRELREQYF
TRBV4-2 CASSRRTGSGTDTQYF
TRBV6-5 CASSYSSGGVFETQYF
TRBV7-2 CASSLVWGGSGYTF
TRBV14 CASGSGGIRHETQYF
TRBV7-2 CASSLEYSSPLHF
TRBV7-2 CASSRTGDLYNEQFF
TRBV19 CASSMGQGYEQYF
TRBV11-3 CASSSPTSGGAEDTQYF
TRBV3-1 CASSPSGPNEKLFF
TRBV7-8 CASSFLGASGNEEEAQFF
TRBV6-6 CASSSGTGSREKLFF
TRBV20-1 CSARVQGADTEAFF
TRBV5-1 CASSRQGIGSSYEQYF
TRBV5-1 CASSLADTSTDTQYF
TRBV27 CASSRAGKETQYF
TRBV7-9 CASSSPQSSGANVLTF
TRBV29-1 CSAGRGANQPQHF
TRBV4-3 CASSQEPPAAGGQPQHF
TRBV12-3/TRBV12-4 CASTLGTNEKLFF
TRBV6-6 CASSYPVRGLGNTIYF
TRBV9 CASSVEGRTTGEQFF
TRBV20-1 CSARERVGLAGVPYEQFF
TRBV12-3/TRBV12-4 CASSDTLAGAYNEQFF
TRBV7-9 CASSLGSLEGRGGYTF
TRBV7-2 CASSLTRGPYNEQYF
TRBV5-1 CASSNGQGPSFNEQFF
TRBV5-5 CASSWGGGTDTQYF
TRBV4-3 CASSQERAGTYEQYF